The 12 T cell receptor beta chains presented below share a single source sample, sequenced in a study of blood T cell repertoires in COVID-19. Assay used: immunoSEQ multiplex PCR; TCRdb lists only in-frame clones, some missing. The sample holds 130,000 to 150,000 clones, around 80% seen once. The sample taken for sequencing was peripheral blood. The receptors were gathered from a woman in her forties or fifties with acute or convalescent COVID-19.

V and J are TRBV5-4 and TRBJ2-3; 7 positions agree with TRBD2. CDR1 is SGHNT, CDR2 YYREEE, per germline (reference sequence). CDR3 length: 17 amino acids. V was pared by 4 bases and J by 0 bases, with 11 bases of the junction left unmatched. In DNA form, the CDR3 reads TGTGCCAGCAGCCCCACCCATCGGGGGGAGAGCACAGATACGCAGTATTTT. Translated, it gives CASSPTHRGESTDTQYF.

This clone appeared once. The chain uses TRBV6-2 or TRBV6-3 and TRBJ1-2; D unresolved. This CDR3 has 12 residues. CDR1 and CDR2 (germline): MNHEY, SVGEGT. V lost 4 bases, J lost 8 bases, and 11 bases lay in between. CDR3 region: CASSSNTRGYTF. The CDR3 region has the DNA TGTGCCAGCAGTTCCAACACACGAGGCTACACCTTC.

This clone was counted a few times. The chain employs TRBV7-3 and TRBJ2-1, with a weak D call TRBD2 (7 bases). The germline CDR1 and CDR2 sequences are SGHTA and FQGTGA. The CDR3 runs 18 residues. V lost 5 bases to trimming and J lost 2 bases, with 22 bases between them. The CDR3 DNA reads as TGTGCCAGCAGCCCCCTGGGAGGCGGGGGCCCCCCCTACAATGAGCAGTTCTTC. Protein sequence: CASSPLGGGGPPYNEQFF.

The V gene is TRBV7-2, the J gene TRBJ2-7, with D perhaps TRBD1 (7 bases). This CDR3 is built from 15 residues. Per the germline V gene, CDR1 is SGHTA and CDR2 is FQGNSA. Between the trimmed V and J ends, which lost 4 bases and 5 bases, there was a span of 18 bases. CDR3 protein: CASSSNFQGGHEQYF. The CDR3 nucleotides read TGTGCCAGCAGCTCGAACTTCCAGGGGGGCCACGAGCAGTACTTC.

CDR3 DNA: TGTGCCAGCAGTTCGGTATTTGGGGCAGCATACTTAGTTGATAGCAATCAGCCCCAGCATTTT. As protein: CASSSVFGAAYLVDSNQPQHF. V and J are TRBV28 and TRBJ1-5, with D maybe TRBD1 (5 bases). This CDR3 is 21 amino acids long. V dropped 4 bases and J dropped 0 bases, with 28 bases sitting between them. CDR1 is MDHEN, CDR2 SYDVKM, per germline.

In its sample, this clone was seen a few times. The chain employs TRBV28 and TRBJ1-2, with 9 bases lining up with TRBD1. After removal of 8 bases from V and 3 bases from J, the junction contained 10 bases not matched to a gene. CDR3 length: 15 residues. The germline gives CDR1 MDHEN, CDR2 SYDVKM. In DNA, the CDR3 is TGTGCCAGCGCTCAAAGGGACAGGGTGGACTATGGCTACACCTTC. This translates into CASAQRDRVDYGYTF.

This chain connects TRBV2 to TRBJ1-5, with TRBD1 matching over 9 bases. The CDR3 runs to 14 residues. The V gene's germline CDR1 is SNHLY and CDR2 FYNNEI. With V trimmed by 4 bases and J by 6 bases, 4 bases remained unmatched. The CDR3 sequence: CASSGRDRAQPQHF. The CDR3 coding sequence is TGTGCCAGCAGTGGCCGGGACAGGGCTCAGCCCCAGCATTTT.

This chain connects TRBV7-4 to TRBJ1-6; 11 bases align to TRBD1. V was pared by 8 bases and J by 8 bases, with 17 bases of the junction left unmatched. The CDR3 covers 18 residues. The germline gives CDR1 SGHVT, CDR2 SQSDAQ. The CDR3 region has the DNA TGTGCCAGCCTAAACCCGATACGTAGGACAGGGGGCTATTCACCCCTCCACTTT. Translating gives CASLNPIRRTGGYSPLHF.

This clone has just one count. The V gene is TRBV6-5, the J gene TRBJ1-2, with TRBD1 as a possible D gene (6 bases). The CDR3 has 14 amino acids. V was shortened by 6 bases and J by 4 bases, with 15 bases between the two germline ends. Germline lookup yields CDR1 MNHEY and CDR2 SVGAGI. CDR3 amino acids: CASRTGGVSYGYTF. As DNA, the CDR3 is TGTGCCAGCAGGACAGGAGGAGTTAGCTATGGCTACACCTTC.

This clone was detected only a few times. The V and J genes are TRBV5-1 and TRBJ1-4; 8 nucleotides line up with TRBD1. CDR3 length equals 16 residues. V trimming: 4 bases; J trimming: 3 bases; junction bases outside the gene matches: 8. Germline-derived CDR1 and CDR2 are SGHRS and YFSETQ. The CDR3 DNA reads TGCGCCAGCAGCGGATTACAGGGGGAAGCTAATGAAAAACTGTTTTTT. Translating gives CASSGLQGEANEKLFF.

V and J are TRBV7-3 and TRBJ2-7; D is undetermined. V gave up 0 bases and J gave up 6 bases, with 9 bases separating them. This CDR3 is built from 13 residues. CDR1 and CDR2 (germline): SGHTA, FQGTGA. The CDR3 DNA sequence: TGTGCCAGCAGCTTAACCCCCACGGGCGAGCAGTACTTC. Its translation is CASSLTPTGEQYF. Drawing the rest from reference TRBV7-3 and TRBJ2-7, the complete variable domain is GAGVSQTPSNKVTEKGKYVELRCDPISGHTALYWYRQSLGQGPEFLIYFQGTGAADDSGLPNDRFFAVRPEGSVSTLKIQRTERGDSAVYLCASSLTPTGEQYFGPGTRLTVT.

The chain couples TRBV14 to TRBJ2-2; 11 bases line up with TRBD2. V lost 6 bases, J lost 0 bases, and 3 bases stayed unmatched. Germline V gene lookup returns CDR1 SGHDN and CDR2 FVKESK. This CDR3 is built from 16 residues. CDR3 DNA sequence: TGTGCCAGCAGTCTAGCGGGGGGCGCGAACACCGGGGAGCTGTTTTTT. As protein: CASSLAGGANTGELFF.